Listed below are T cell receptor beta chains from one sample, sequenced in a study of blood T cell repertoires in COVID-19. TCRdb keeps only in-frame clones here, not all; method: immunoSEQ multiplex PCR. The sample consists of about 180,000 clones, around 90% of them appearing once. The sample comprised PBMCs or T cells enriched from blood (not recorded which). The receptors shown here come from a woman between 18 and 29 years old who had recovered from COVID-19. Each CDR3 is given with its conserved first and last residue. D genes are given only for firm matches. Clone size is shown for a subset of rows, as once, few, many or a class of expanded clone.

>TRBV4-1|.|TRBJ1-1|.
TGCGCCAGCAGCCAAGACCCCCCAGGGAGGTCCACTGAAGCTTTCTTT
CASSQDPPGRSTEAFF
>TRBV7-9|.|TRBJ2-1|few
TGTGCCAGCAGCCAAACTTTGCGGCCGGACAATGAGCAGTTCTTC
CASSQTLRPDNEQFF
>TRBV7-9|.|TRBJ2-5|once
TGTGCCAGCAGCTTCGGTAGCGACCAAGAGACCCAGTACTTC
CASSFGSDQETQYF
>TRBV7-3|TRBD1|TRBJ2-5|.
TGTGCCAGCAGCTTAGGGACAGCTTATGGGGAGACCCAGTACTTC
CASSLGTAYGETQYF
>TRBV27|.|TRBJ1-6|.
TGTGCCAGCAGTTTATCGAGGGGGGGCCCCTCCTATAATTCACCCCTCCACTTT
CASSLSRGGPSYNSPLHF
>TRBV11-2|TRBD1|TRBJ1-6|many
TGTGCCAGCAGCGTAGGGGGACAGGGTGATTCACCCCTCCACTTT
CASSVGGQGDSPLHF
>TRBV2|.|TRBJ1-1|once
TGTGCCAGGCAAACGGACAGAATGAACACTGAAGCTTTCTTT
CARQTDRMNTEAFF
>TRBV24-1|TRBD2|TRBJ2-1|.
TGTGCCACCAGTGACCCTAGCGGGGGGTATGTAAATGAGCAGTTCTTC
CATSDPSGGYVNEQFF
>TRBV28|TRBD1|TRBJ1-2|.
TGTGCCAGCAGTTCGACAGGGCGGCGTGGCTACACCTTC
CASSSTGRRGYTF
>TRBV5-1|.|TRBJ2-7|once
TGCGCCAGCAGCTTGGATCAGGTACGCGAGCAGTACTTC
CASSLDQVREQYF
>TRBV6-5|.|TRBJ2-5|.
TGTGCCAGCACCCCAGGAGAGACCCAGTACTTC
CASTPGETQYF
>TRBV28|.|TRBJ1-1|.
TGTGCCAGCATGAGCAGCCAGCGTGAAGCTTTCTTT
CASMSSQREAFF
>TRBV7-3|.|TRBJ1-5|.
TGTGCCAGCAGAGCTACCCAATATAGCAATCAGCCCCAGCATTTT
CASRATQYSNQPQHF
>TRBV7-9|.|TRBJ1-4|once
TGTGCCAGCAGCTCTCGGGCAACTAATGAAAAACTGTTTTTT
CASSSRATNEKLFF
>TRBV6-5|TRBD2|TRBJ2-3|.
TGTGCCAGCAGTCTAGCGGGGGGGCCGCCAGATACGCAGTATTTT
CASSLAGGPPDTQYF
>TRBV3-1/TRBV3-2|.|TRBJ2-1|.
TGTGCCAGCAGCCAAGATCTCTCACTCGACAATGAGCAGTTCTTC
CASSQDLSLDNEQFF
>TRBV29-1|.|TRBJ2-7|once
TGCAGCGCAAGGCCAGGGACTGCCTACGAGCAGTACTTC
CSARPGTAYEQYF
>TRBV6-2/TRBV6-3|.|TRBJ1-1|.
TGTGCCAGCAGTTACGCAACGTACAGGGATGGCACTGAAGCTTTCTTT
CASSYATYRDGTEAFF
>TRBV19|TRBD1|TRBJ2-7|.
TGTGCCAGTAGTATAGATCGGGGACAGGGAGTGTACGTCTACGAGCAGTACTTC
CASSIDRGQGVYVYEQYF
>TRBV27|TRBD2|TRBJ2-1|.
TGTGCCAGCAGTCGAACCGGGACTAGCGGGGGTATAATCTTC
CASSRTGTSGGIIF
>TRBV5-4|TRBD1|TRBJ1-2|few
TGTGCCAGCAGCTCGCTTCTAGTTCCTTCCTGGACAGGACCGCTCTATGGCTACACCTTC
CASSSLLVPSWTGPLYGYTF
>TRBV7-2|TRBD2|TRBJ2-3|.
TGTGCCAGCAGCTCCCCAGTGGGACTAGCGGCCCTCAGCACAGATACGCAGTATTTT
CASSSPVGLAALSTDTQYF
>TRBV10-1|.|TRBJ2-7|few
TGCGCCAGCAGTGAGTCCTTATCGAAGAGGTTTCTTGGCGAGCAGTACTTC
CASSESLSKRFLGEQYF
>TRBV6-4|.|TRBJ1-2|.
TGTGCCAGCAGTGTGTCGCCGAGCTATGGCTACACCTTC
CASSVSPSYGYTF
>TRBV28|.|TRBJ1-5|.
TGTGCCACCGAGGGCGTTTCCCATCAGCCCCAGCATTTT
CATEGVSHQPQHF
>TRBV3-1/TRBV3-2|.|TRBJ1-1|.
TGTGCCAGCAGCCAGGGGGGAATTAGTAAAGCTTTCTTT
CASSQGGISKAFF
>TRBV29-1|.|TRBJ1-2|.
TGCAGCGTTGCTGGGGCTGCGGTTTCCTATGGCTACACCTTC
CSVAGAAVSYGYTF
>TRBV18|.|TRBJ1-5|.
TGTGCCAGCTCACCGGACATAGACAATCAGCCCCAGCATTTT
CASSPDIDNQPQHF
>TRBV19|TRBD1|TRBJ1-5|.
TGTGCCAGCCAAAGTAACCCCGGGACAGCCCTAGGCAATCAGCCCCAGCATTTT
CASQSNPGTALGNQPQHF
>TRBV7-9|.|TRBJ1-1|.
TGTGCCAGCAGCTTTACAGGGTTGAACACTGAAGCTTTCTTT
CASSFTGLNTEAFF
>TRBV12-5|.|TRBJ1-5|.
TGTGCTAGTGGTTTGGTATCAAATCGGGGCAATCAGCCCCAGCATTTT
CASGLVSNRGNQPQHF
>TRBV27|.|TRBJ1-4|.
TGTGCCAGCAGTATTCTGGCGGGCGCGCCGTATGAAAAACTGTTTTTT
CASSILAGAPYEKLFF
>TRBV5-5|.|TRBJ2-7|.
TGTGCCAGCAGCTTGACTCTGCCAGACAGCCGTTTTTTTTATTACGAGCAGTACTTC
CASSLTLPDSRFFYYEQYF
>TRBV6-5|TRBD1|TRBJ2-7|.
TGTGCCAGCAGTTACGGGGAACAGGGGGCTTACGAGCAGTACTTC
CASSYGEQGAYEQYF
>TRBV3-1/TRBV3-2|.|TRBJ1-1|.
TGTGCCAGCAGCCAAGTACCGAGGGGGACTGAAGCTTTCTTT
CASSQVPRGTEAFF
>TRBV7-9|TRBD2|TRBJ2-5|.
TGTGCCAGCAGCAGACTAGCGGGAGAAGGAGAGACCCAGTACTTC
CASSRLAGEGETQYF
>TRBV7-2|TRBD2|TRBJ2-7|.
TGTGCCAGCAACACCGGGGCGGGAGACGAGCAGTACTTC
CASNTGAGDEQYF
>TRBV6-4|TRBD2|TRBJ2-5|.
TGTGCCAGCAGTCTGACTAGCGGGGGGCAAGAGACCCAGTACTTC
CASSLTSGGQETQYF
>TRBV19|TRBD1|TRBJ1-2|.
TGTGCCAGTAGTATCGGGACAGTTTCGAACTATGGCTACACCTTC
CASSIGTVSNYGYTF
>TRBV3-1/TRBV3-2|.|TRBJ2-5|.
TGTGCCAGCAGCCGACCCGGTGAGGTAGAGACCCAGTACTTC
CASSRPGEVETQYF
>TRBV10-3|.|TRBJ2-1|.
TGTGCCATCAGTGAGAGACTACTAGGTGAGGTAGATAAGCAGTTCTTC
CAISERLLGEVDKQFF
>TRBV19|TRBD1|TRBJ1-1|.
TGTGCCACCAAGGGTGGTAGGGGGCGCCTGGACACTGAAGCTTTCTTT
CATKGGRGRLDTEAFF
>TRBV28|.|TRBJ2-7|.
TGTGCCAGCAGTTTAAGGACTGTTTCCTACGAGCAGTACTTC
CASSLRTVSYEQYF
>TRBV29-1|.|TRBJ1-1|.
TGCAGCGTTGAACGACGAGGGAGCCCTGAAGCTTTCTTT
CSVERRGSPEAFF
>TRBV5-1|.|TRBJ1-6|few
TGCGCCAGCAGCTTGCTGGGGCTGGATTCACCCCTCCACTTT
CASSLLGLDSPLHF
>TRBV18|TRBD2|TRBJ2-1|.
TGTGCCAGCGCCTCTGGCGGGGGGGCCCGGAATGAGCAGTTCTTC
CASASGGGARNEQFF
>TRBV6-5|.|TRBJ1-1|few
TGTGCCAGCAGTTACATGGGCAGGAACACTGAAGCTTTCTTT
CASSYMGRNTEAFF
>TRBV28|.|TRBJ2-5|.
TGTGCCAGCAGTCCCCTCGGAGGGAGCGGTGCGGAGACCCAGTACTTC
CASSPLGGSGAETQYF
>TRBV18|TRBD2|TRBJ2-7|.
TGTGCCAGCTCACCCGGGGGGTACGAGCAGTACTTC
CASSPGGYEQYF
>TRBV5-1|.|TRBJ2-2|.
TGCGCCAGCAGCTTGGCAGGGTTTAACACCGGGGAGCTGTTTTTT
CASSLAGFNTGELFF
>TRBV14|.|TRBJ1-6|.
TGTGCCAGCAGCCAACTCAGAGCGAAAAATTCACCCCTCCACTTT
CASSQLRAKNSPLHF
>TRBV10-2|.|TRBJ1-3|.
TGCGCCAGCAGTCTTTCCGCGTTCTCTGGAAACACCATATATTTT
CASSLSAFSGNTIYF
>TRBV5-4|TRBD2|TRBJ2-4|.
TGTGCCAGCAGCCCTAGCGGGAGTACTGCCAAAAACATTCAGTACTTC
CASSPSGSTAKNIQYF
>TRBV7-9|.|TRBJ2-6|.
TGTGCCAGCAGCCTGGGCCGAGCTGGGGCCAACGTCCTGACTTTC
CASSLGRAGANVLTF